This is a list of T cell receptor beta chains from one sample in a study of blood T cell dynamics during melanoma immunotherapy. Measured with immunoSEQ multiplex PCR; TCRdb has only the in-frame clones, and not every one. Of roughly 9,000 clones listed, about 85% are singletons. Sequences were derived from blood, sampled from a patient treated with checkpoint blockade. The receptors originated from a human donor with melanoma. Both conserved end residues are part of each CDR3. D genes are given only for firm matches. Rows may omit the clone size; those that give it use once, few, many or a size class.

j_call	d_call	clone_size	cdr3_length	v_call	cdr3_aa	cdr3_nt
TRBJ2-3	TRBD2	NA	15	TRBV6-4	CASSGTSGGADTQYF	TGTGCCAGCAGTGGGACTAGCGGGGGGGCAGATACGCAGTATTTT
TRBJ1-3	NA	NA	13	TRBV30	CAWSVGSGNTIYF	TGTGCCTGGTCCGTTGGCTCTGGAAACACCATATATTTT
TRBJ2-5	NA	NA	14	TRBV7-2	CASSSRLSQETQYF	TGTGCCAGCAGCTCCCGACTGAGTCAAGAGACCCAGTACTTC
TRBJ2-2	NA	few	16	TRBV4-2	CASSQDRRLYTGELFF	TGTGCCAGCAGCCAAGATAGGCGGTTGTATACCGGGGAGCTGTTTTTT
TRBJ2-7	NA	NA	14	TRBV19	CASSPGGGMGEQYF	TGTGCCAGTAGTCCTGGGGGCGGGATGGGCGAGCAGTACTTC
TRBJ1-2	NA	NA	15	TRBV30	CAWSVRGSNSYGYTF	TGTGCCTGGAGTGTACGGGGCAGTAATTCCTATGGCTACACCTTC
TRBJ2-6	NA	NA	18	TRBV4-3	CASSQERGRLPGANVLTF	TGCGCCAGCAGCCAAGAAAGAGGACGTCTGCCCGGGGCCAACGTCCTGACTTTC
TRBJ1-4	NA	NA	14	TRBV25-1	CASSDLMRNEKLFF	TGTGCCAGCAGTGACCTGATGCGAAATGAAAAACTGTTTTTT
TRBJ2-7	TRBD1	few	15	TRBV5-1	CASSLATGGIDEQYF	TGCGCCAGCAGCTTGGCCACAGGGGGAATTGACGAGCAGTACTTC
TRBJ1-1	TRBD1	NA	15	TRBV6-6	CASSYPGQGSTEAFF	TGTGCCAGCAGTTACCCGGGACAGGGGTCAACTGAAGCTTTCTTT
TRBJ2-7	NA	NA	14	TRBV6-6	CASSYRDKTYEQYF	TGTGCCAGCAGTTACAGGGACAAGACCTACGAGCAGTACTTC
TRBJ2-3	TRBD2	NA	17	TRBV7-3	CASSLDPLAGRTDTQYF	TGTGCCAGCAGCTTGGACCCGTTAGCGGGGCGCACAGATACGCAGTATTTT
TRBJ1-1	NA	NA	15	TRBV7-2	CASSSNRILNTEAFF	TGTGCCAGCAGCTCAAACCGGATATTGAACACTGAAGCTTTCTTT
TRBJ1-2	NA	NA	13	TRBV9	CASSVGLAKGYTF	TGTGCCAGCAGCGTAGGGTTAGCCAAGGGCTACACCTTC
TRBJ1-5	TRBD1	NA	16	TRBV4-1	CASSLQGAESNQPQHF	TGCGCCAGCAGCTTACAGGGGGCAGAGAGCAATCAGCCCCAGCATTTT
TRBJ1-6	NA	few	16	TRBV4-2	CASSQEATNPNSPLHF	TGTGCCAGCAGCCAAGAAGCCACCAACCCGAATTCACCCCTCCACTTT
TRBJ1-2	NA	NA	14	TRBV6-5	CASSYWDGGYGYTF	TGTGCCAGCAGTTACTGGGACGGGGGTTATGGCTACACCTTC
TRBJ1-1	TRBD1	NA	15	TRBV18	CASSPGTGTNTEAFF	TGTGCCAGCTCACCAGGGACAGGAACGAACACTGAAGCTTTCTTT
TRBJ1-4	NA	NA	14	TRBV15	CATSLIWAREKLFF	TGTGCCACCAGCCTTATATGGGCTAGGGAAAAACTGTTTTTT
TRBJ1-1	NA	once	12	TRBV10-3	CAISDTRDTAFF	TGTGCCATCAGTGATACTAGAGACACAGCTTTCTTT